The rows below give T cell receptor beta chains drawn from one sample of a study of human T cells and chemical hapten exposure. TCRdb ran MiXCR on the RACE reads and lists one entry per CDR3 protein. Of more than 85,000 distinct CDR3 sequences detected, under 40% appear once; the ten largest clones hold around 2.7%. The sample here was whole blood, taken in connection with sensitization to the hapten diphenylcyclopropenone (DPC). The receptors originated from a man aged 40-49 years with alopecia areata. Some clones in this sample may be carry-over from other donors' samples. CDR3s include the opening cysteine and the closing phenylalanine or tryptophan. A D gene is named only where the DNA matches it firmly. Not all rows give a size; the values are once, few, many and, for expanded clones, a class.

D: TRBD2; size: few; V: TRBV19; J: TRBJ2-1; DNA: TGTGCCAGTAGGACAGGGGCCCTAGCGGGAGGACTGCAGTTCTTC; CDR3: CASRTGALAGGLQFF
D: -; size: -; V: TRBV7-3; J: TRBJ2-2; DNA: TGTGCCAGCAGCTTAGGCTTTGGAGGGGAGCTGTTTTTT; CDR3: CASSLGFGGELFF
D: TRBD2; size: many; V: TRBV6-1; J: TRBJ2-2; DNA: TGTGCCAGCAGAACTAGCGGGAGGAACACCGGGGAGCTGTTTTTT; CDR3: CASRTSGRNTGELFF
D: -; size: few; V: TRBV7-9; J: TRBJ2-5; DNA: TGTGCCAGCAGCTTGGCTAGCACGATAGAGACCCAGTACTTC; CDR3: CASSLASTIETQYF
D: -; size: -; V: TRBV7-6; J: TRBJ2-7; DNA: TGTGCCAGCAGCCCCAGGGACGGATCCTCCTACGAGCAGTACTTC; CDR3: CASSPRDGSSYEQYF
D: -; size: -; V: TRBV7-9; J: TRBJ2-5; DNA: TGTGCCAGCAGCCACGGGGTAGGGGGGACCCAGTACTTC; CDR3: CASSHGVGGTQYF
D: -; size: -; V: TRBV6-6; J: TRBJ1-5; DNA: TGTGCCAGCAGGCTTTATAGCAATCAGCCCCAGCATTTT; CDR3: CASRLYSNQPQHF
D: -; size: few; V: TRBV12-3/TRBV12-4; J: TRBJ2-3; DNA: TGTGCCAGCAGTTTAGCTGGGCTCTGGGGCACAGATACGCAGTATTTT; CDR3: CASSLAGLWGTDTQYF
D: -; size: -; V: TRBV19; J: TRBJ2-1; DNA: TGTGCCAGTGGAGCCGGGACACTGTACAATGAGCAGTTCTTC; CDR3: CASGAGTLYNEQFF
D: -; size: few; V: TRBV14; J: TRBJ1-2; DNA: TGTGCCAGCAGCCGTCTCGACAGCTATGGCTACACCTTC; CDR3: CASSRLDSYGYTF
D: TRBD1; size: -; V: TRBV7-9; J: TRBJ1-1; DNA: TGTGCCAGCAGCTCGGACAGGGGAGGTAGCACTGAAGCTTTCTTT; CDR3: CASSSDRGGSTEAFF
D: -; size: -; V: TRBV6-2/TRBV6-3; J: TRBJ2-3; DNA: TGTGCCAGCAGTTACGATGGGGTCACAGATACGCAGTATTTT; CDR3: CASSYDGVTDTQYF
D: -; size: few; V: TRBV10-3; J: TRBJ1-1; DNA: TGTGCCATCAGTGATATACAGGGTGAGGGCACTGAAGCTTTCTTT; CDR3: CAISDIQGEGTEAFF
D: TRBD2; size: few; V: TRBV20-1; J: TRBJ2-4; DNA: TGCAGTGCTCCCTTAGCGGGAGGGTCCAAAAACATTCAGTACTTC; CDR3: CSAPLAGGSKNIQYF
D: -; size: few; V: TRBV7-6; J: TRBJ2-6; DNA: TGTGCCAGCAGCTTAGAGGGTACCGCCTCTGGGGCCAACGTCCTGACTTTC; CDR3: CASSLEGTASGANVLTF
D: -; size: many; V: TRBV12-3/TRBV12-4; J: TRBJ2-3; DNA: TGTGCCAGCAGCCCAACAACGGCGGGCACAGATACGCAGTATTTT; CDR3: CASSPTTAGTDTQYF
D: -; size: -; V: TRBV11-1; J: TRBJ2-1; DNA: TGTGCCAGCAGCTCCCAGCTGCGGACCAGGAGGAATGAGCAGTTCTTC; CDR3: CASSSQLRTRRNEQFF
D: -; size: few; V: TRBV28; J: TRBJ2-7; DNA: TGTGCCAGCAGTTTTTTTAGGGGGTCCCCTTACGAGCAGTACTTC; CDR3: CASSFFRGSPYEQYF
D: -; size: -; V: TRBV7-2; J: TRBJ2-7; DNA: TGTGCCAGCAGCCCCCGGACTGCCGGCGAGCAGTACTTC; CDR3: CASSPRTAGEQYF
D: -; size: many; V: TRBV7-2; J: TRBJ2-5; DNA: TGTGCCAGCAGAAGGGACCTACAAGAGACCCAGTACTTC; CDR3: CASRRDLQETQYF
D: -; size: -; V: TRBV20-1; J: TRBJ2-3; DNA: TGCAGTGCTAGACTTAACAGTATTCCTAAAGGCTTCACAGATACGCAGTATTTT; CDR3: CSARLNSIPKGFTDTQYF
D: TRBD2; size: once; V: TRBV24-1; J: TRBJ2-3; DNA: TGTGCCACCAGTGAGCCGACTAGCGGGAGGGCCGTGGATACGCAGTATTTT; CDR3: CATSEPTSGRAVDTQYF